The source of this T cell receptor beta chain is a study of human T cells and chemical hapten exposure (dated by TCRdb to about 2021). Context from the whole study: For sensitization, 2% DPC in acetone was applied to a 2 cm by 2 cm area of upper inner arm skin. Weekly therapeutic DPC doses were additionally applied to the scalp of patients throughout the roughly 25-week study period. Patient blood was sampled pre-sensitization (week 0) and at 2, 6 and about 24 weeks after DPC sensitization. Patch testing was performed on the upper back with Finn chambers containing 0.01% DPC, and the patch tests were scored after 6 days according to International Contact Dermatitis Research Group standards. About 28 alopecia patients gave blood for TCR sequencing at one to four time points (pre-sensitization, 2, 6 and 24 weeks). The study tracked peripheral blood TCR repertoire changes in vivo during primary and secondary sensitization to the hapten diphenylcyclopropenone (DPC) in alopecia patients. Alopecia areata with under or over 50% scalp involvement, alopecia totalis and alopecia universalis were represented in the patient cohort, which was mostly female. Libraries were pooled for sequencing, and per-sample TCR yields varied mainly because of small differences in library volumes within the pool.

The receptor library was made with RACE. The reads were generated on a NextSeq 500. During library preparation, unique molecular identifiers were attached to individual cDNA molecules so that TCRs could be counted quantitatively and reproducibly. From each blood RNA sample, both TCR alpha and TCR beta chains were sequenced. The study's own analysis went as follows. The median number of TCRs per sample was 95,638, ranging from about 20,000 to 750,000. V, J and CDR3 annotation of the TCR reads was performed with the Decombinator software suite. For PS versus PT1 abundance plots, all samples were subsampled to the same number of TCRs (28,000). TCRs were defined as expanded if absent before sensitization and observed at least eight times at the 2-week time point. In-frame beta chains were kept once TCRdb had trimmed the public reads at Q25 with fastp and called clones with MiXCR. Each record represents a unique CDR3 protein, reported with the most common genes and DNA among its rows. TCRdb's processing, not the authors', yielded these V and J calls. Within this sample are approximately 350,000 distinct CDR3 sequences, with just under 6.5% of them counted one time only. Clones ranked in the top ten supply about 5.6% of the sample.

V loses 2 bases, J loses 8 bases, and the germline ends lie 12 bases apart. Counted from cysteine to phenylalanine, this CDR3 has 14 amino acids. The sequence is cut down to CDR3 DNA, 42 bases in frame from base 1. This clonotype was seen repeatedly, ten times or more. Its antigen remains unidentified. No quality values exist for individual bases; no much larger clone is one base distant. The meaning of the sample's time point label: patch test 2, 6 weeks after DPC sensitization. What the treatment or condition label conveys for this sample: therapeutic diphenylcyclopropenone sensitization with weekly scalp DPC. At each patch-test visit, blood was drawn before the patch test was applied. Eligible patients were aged 18 to 70, diagnosed with alopecia, deemed suitable for DPC therapy, and excluded if pregnant. Total RNA was extracted from unfractionated whole blood collected in Tempus Blood RNA tubes.

The paper as a whole reports these results and caveats: Significantly more large CDR3 similarity clusters were formed by expanded TCRs than by pre-sensitization or healthy control sets, consistent with antigen-driven responses. DPC sensitization did not change how many TCRs were above 1 in 1000 frequency, and no evidence was found of alterations in global repertoire structure. Because every patient had alopecia, a presumed autoimmune disease, the patients' immune response might differ from that of healthy individuals. After repeated subsampling, the strength of the expansion versus patch-test correlation and the threshold at which it became significant changed. Patch test score correlated positively with the number of PT1 expanded TCRs, reaching significance at thresholds 8, 16 and 32 but not at 4.

Recombination joined TRBV12-3 or TRBV12-4 with TRBJ1-4, with a tentative D gene TRBD1 over 5 matching bases. The origin of this receptor is a woman aged 18-35 years with alopecia areata. Some clones in this sample may be carry-over from other donors' samples. The starting material was whole blood, obtained in connection with sensitization to the hapten diphenylcyclopropenone (DPC). The CDR3 has the sequence CASSLRDYGEKLFF. The DNA sequence is as follows: TGTGCCAGCAGTTTACGGGACTATGGGGAAAAACTGTTTTTT.